This T cell receptor beta chain was documented in a study of shared clonotypes between healthy human individuals. A remark on this clone: Antigen unknown.

Study-level results: Rarefaction showed that sequencing of sorted subsets was incomplete (despite large depth). Among donors, sharing of clonotypes was expected to be affected by sequencing depth.

Only CD45RO-negative cells positively selected for CCR7 counted as naive CD8 cells, so terminally differentiated effector memory CD45RA+ cells were excluded. CDR1 ENHRY and CDR2 SYGVKD come from the germline V gene. CDR3 length: 12 residues. Trimming removed 2 bases from V and 9 bases from J, with 5 bases in between. On sorted subsets, replicate PCRs used about 200 ng DNA, or 25,000 to 35,000 T cell genomes. The assay was immunoSEQ multiplex PCR, and TCRdb's table has in-frame clones only and misses some. The sample shows roughly 2,000,000 clones, roughly 95% of them seen only once. This TCR came from a young man in good health. This chain links TRBV10-3 with TRBJ1-6; no reliable D call. Input material: naive CD8+ T cells sorted from blood. The CDR3 spells CAISEEGSPLHF. Here the CDR3 DNA reads TGTGCCATCAGTGAGGAGGGTTCACCCCTCCACTTT.